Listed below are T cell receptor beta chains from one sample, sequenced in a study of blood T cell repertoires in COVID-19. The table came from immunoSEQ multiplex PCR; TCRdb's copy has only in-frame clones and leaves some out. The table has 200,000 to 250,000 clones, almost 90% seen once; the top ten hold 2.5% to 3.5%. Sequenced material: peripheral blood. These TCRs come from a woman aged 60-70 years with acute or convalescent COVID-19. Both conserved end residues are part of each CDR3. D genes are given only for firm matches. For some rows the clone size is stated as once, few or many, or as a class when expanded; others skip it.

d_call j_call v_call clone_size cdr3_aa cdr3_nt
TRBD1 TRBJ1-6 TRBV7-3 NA CASSSQGDNSPLHF TGTGCCAGCAGCTCACAGGGGGATAATTCACCCCTCCACTTT
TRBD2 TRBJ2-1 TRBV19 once CASSPPSGGAYNEQFF TGTGCCAGTAGTCCCCCTAGCGGGGGGGCTTACAATGAGCAGTTCTTC
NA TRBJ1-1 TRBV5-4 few CASSPGTPEAFF TGTGCCAGCAGCCCCGGGACACCAGAAGCTTTCTTT
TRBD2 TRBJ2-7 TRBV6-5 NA CASCTSGIGYEQYF TGTGCCAGCTGTACTAGCGGGATTGGATACGAGCAGTACTTC
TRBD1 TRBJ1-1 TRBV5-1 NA CASRWGQQNTEAFF TGCGCCAGCAGATGGGGACAGCAGAACACTGAAGCTTTCTTT
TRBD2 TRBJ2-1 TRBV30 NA CAWTSGRTNEQFF TGTGCCTGGACTAGCGGGAGGACGAATGAGCAGTTCTTC
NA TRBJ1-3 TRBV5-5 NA CASSSAGNTIYF TGTGCCAGCAGTTCGGCTGGAAACACCATATATTTT
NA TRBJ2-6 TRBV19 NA CASSSRDGSGANVLTF TGTGCCAGTAGTAGCCGCGACGGGTCTGGGGCCAACGTCCTGACTTTC
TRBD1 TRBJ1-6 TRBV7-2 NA CASSLAPGGNSPLHF TGTGCCAGCAGCTTAGCCCCAGGGGGAAATTCACCCCTCCACTTT
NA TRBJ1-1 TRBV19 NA CATRHNLNTEAFF TGTGCCACTCGACACAACCTGAACACTGAAGCTTTCTTT
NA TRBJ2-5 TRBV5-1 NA CASDLGGYGQETQYF TGCGCCAGCGATTTAGGCGGGTACGGACAAGAGACCCAGTACTTC
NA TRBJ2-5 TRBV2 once CASTGETQYF TGTGCCAGCACAGGGGAGACCCAGTACTTC
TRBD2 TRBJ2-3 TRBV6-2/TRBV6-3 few CASSWGSGRTDTQYF TGTGCCAGCAGTTGGGGTAGCGGGAGAACAGATACGCAGTATTTT
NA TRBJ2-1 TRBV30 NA CAWETGVADYNEQFF TGTGCCTGGGAAACTGGGGTAGCGGATTACAATGAGCAGTTCTTC
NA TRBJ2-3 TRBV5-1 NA CASSPPADTQYF TGCGCCAGCAGCCCGCCGGCAGATACGCAGTATTTT
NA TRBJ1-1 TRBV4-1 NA CASSQDSQGMPYTEAFF TGCGCCAGCAGCCAAGATAGCCAGGGGATGCCCTACACTGAAGCTTTCTTT
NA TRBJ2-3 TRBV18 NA CASSPPPRGLSTDTQYF TGTGCCAGCTCACCACCGCCCAGGGGCTTAAGCACAGATACGCAGTATTTT
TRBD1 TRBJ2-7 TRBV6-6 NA CASSGQGASEQYF TGTGCCAGCTCCGGACAGGGGGCCTCCGAGCAGTACTTC
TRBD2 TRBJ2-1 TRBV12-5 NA CASGKPGLAGGLEQFF TGTGCTAGTGGTAAACCGGGACTAGCGGGGGGGCTTGAGCAGTTCTTC
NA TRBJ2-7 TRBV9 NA CASSVGRSRGYEQYF TGTGCCAGCAGCGTAGGAAGGTCCAGGGGCTACGAGCAGTACTTC
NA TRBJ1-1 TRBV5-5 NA CASAGGYGTEAFF TGTGCCAGCGCGGGGGGTTATGGCACTGAAGCTTTCTTT
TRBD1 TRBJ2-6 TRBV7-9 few CASSVGQGVAGANVLTF TGTGCCAGCAGCGTAGGACAGGGGGTAGCGGGGGCCAACGTCCTGACTTTC
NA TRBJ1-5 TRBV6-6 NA CASLRTAPLNQPQHF TGTGCCAGCCTTAGGACAGCTCCTCTTAATCAGCCCCAGCATTTT
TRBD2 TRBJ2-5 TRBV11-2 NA CASSRGRGGETQYF TGTGCCAGCAGCCGGGGGCGGGGGGGCGAGACCCAGTACTTC